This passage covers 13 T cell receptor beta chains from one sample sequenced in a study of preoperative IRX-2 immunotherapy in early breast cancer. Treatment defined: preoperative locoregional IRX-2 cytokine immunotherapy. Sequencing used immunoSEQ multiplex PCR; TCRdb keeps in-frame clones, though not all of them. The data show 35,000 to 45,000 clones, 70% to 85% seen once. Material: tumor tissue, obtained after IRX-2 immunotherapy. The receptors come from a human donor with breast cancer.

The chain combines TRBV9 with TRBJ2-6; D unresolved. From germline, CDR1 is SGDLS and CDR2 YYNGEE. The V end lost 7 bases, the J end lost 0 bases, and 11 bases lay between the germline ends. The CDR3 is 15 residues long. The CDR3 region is CASALGFSGANVLTF. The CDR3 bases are TGTGCCAGCGCCTTAGGGTTCTCTGGGGCCAACGTCCTGACTTTC.

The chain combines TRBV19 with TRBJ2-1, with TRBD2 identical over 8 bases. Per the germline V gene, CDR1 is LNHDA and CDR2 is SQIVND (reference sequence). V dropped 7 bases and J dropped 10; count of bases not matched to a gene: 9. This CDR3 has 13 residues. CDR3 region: CASNPKRGREQFF. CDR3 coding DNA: TGTGCCAGTAACCCAAAGCGGGGGAGGGAGCAGTTCTTC. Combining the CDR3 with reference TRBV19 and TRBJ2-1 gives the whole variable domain DGGITQSPKYLFRKEGQNVTLSCEQNLNHDAMYWYRQDPGQGLRLIYYSQIVNDFQKGDIAEGYSVSREKKESFPLTVTSAQKNPTAFYLCASNPKRGREQFFGPGTRLTVL.

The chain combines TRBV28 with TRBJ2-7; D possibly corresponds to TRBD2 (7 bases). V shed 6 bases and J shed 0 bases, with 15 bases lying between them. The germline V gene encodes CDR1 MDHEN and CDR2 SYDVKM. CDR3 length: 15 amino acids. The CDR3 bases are TGTGCCAGCAGCCTTGCGGGGGCCCTCTCCTACGAGCAGTACTTC. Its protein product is CASSLAGALSYEQYF. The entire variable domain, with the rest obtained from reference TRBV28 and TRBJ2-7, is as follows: DVKVTQSSRYLVKRTGEKVFLECVQDMDHENMFWYRQDPGLGLRLIYFSYDVKMKEKGDIPEGYSVSREKKERFSLILESASTNQTSMYLCASSLAGALSYEQYFGPGTRLTVT.

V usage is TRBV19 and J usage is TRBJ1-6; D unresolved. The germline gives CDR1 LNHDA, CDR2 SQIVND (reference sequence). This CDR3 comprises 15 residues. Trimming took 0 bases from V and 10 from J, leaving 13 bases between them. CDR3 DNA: TGTGCCAGTAGTATAGATTCAGGAGGTGACTCACCCCTCCACTTT. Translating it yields CASSIDSGGDSPLHF.

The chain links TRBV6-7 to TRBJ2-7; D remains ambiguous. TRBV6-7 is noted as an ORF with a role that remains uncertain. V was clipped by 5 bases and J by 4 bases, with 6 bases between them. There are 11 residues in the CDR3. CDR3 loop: CASSVLYEQYF. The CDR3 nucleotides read TGTGCCAGCAGTGTACTGTACGAGCAGTACTTC.

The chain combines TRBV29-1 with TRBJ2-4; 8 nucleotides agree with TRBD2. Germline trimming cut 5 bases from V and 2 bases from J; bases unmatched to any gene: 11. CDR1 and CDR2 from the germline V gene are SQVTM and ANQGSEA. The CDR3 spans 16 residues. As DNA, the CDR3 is TGCAGCGTTAGCGGGGGCCGTTTTGTTACCAAAAACATTCAGTACTTC. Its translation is CSVSGGRFVTKNIQYF.

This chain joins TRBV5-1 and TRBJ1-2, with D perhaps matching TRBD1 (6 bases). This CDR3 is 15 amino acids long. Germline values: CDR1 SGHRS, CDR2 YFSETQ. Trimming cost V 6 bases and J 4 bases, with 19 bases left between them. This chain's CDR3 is CASTPGGRVTYGYTF. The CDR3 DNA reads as TGCGCCAGCACTCCCGGGGGCCGGGTAACCTATGGCTACACCTTC.

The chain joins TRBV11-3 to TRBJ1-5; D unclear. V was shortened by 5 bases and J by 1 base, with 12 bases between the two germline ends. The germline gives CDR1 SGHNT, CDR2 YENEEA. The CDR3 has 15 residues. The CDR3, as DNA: TGTGCCAGCAGCGGCGGCACCGGGAGCAATCAGCCCCAGCATTTT. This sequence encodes CASSGGTGSNQPQHF.

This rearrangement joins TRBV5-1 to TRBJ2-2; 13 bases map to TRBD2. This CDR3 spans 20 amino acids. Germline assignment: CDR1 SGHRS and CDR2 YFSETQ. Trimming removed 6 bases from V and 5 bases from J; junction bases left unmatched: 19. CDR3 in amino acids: CASKGRDRGLAGDPTGELFF. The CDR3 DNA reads TGCGCCAGCAAAGGGAGGGACAGAGGACTAGCGGGAGATCCTACCGGGGAGCTGTTTTTT.

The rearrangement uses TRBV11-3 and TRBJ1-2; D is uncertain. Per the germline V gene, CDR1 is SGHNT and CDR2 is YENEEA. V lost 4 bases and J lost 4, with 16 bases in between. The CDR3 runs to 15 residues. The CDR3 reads CASSSTSTVVYGYTF. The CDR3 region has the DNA TGTGCCAGCAGCTCCACGTCGACTGTGGTCTATGGCTACACCTTC.

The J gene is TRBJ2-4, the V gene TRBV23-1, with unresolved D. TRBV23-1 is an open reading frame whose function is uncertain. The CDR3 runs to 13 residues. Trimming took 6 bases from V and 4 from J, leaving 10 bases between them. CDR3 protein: CASSFGQKNIQYF. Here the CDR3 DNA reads TGCGCCAGCAGCTTTGGGCAGAAAAACATTCAGTACTTC.

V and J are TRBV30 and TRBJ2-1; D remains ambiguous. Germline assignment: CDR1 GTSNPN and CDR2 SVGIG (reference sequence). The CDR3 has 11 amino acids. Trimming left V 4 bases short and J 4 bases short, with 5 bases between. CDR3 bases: TGTGCCTGGAAGGCTTACAATGAGCAGTTCTTC. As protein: CAWKAYNEQFF.

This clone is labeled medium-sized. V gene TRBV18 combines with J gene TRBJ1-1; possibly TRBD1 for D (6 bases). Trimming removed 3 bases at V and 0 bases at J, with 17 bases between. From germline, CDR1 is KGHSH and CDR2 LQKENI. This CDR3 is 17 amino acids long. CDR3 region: CASSPLPPTGMNTEAFF. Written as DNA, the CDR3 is TGTGCCAGCTCACCTTTGCCACCTACAGGGATGAACACTGAAGCTTTCTTT. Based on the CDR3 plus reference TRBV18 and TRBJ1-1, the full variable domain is NAGVMQNPRHLVRRRGQEARLRCSPMKGHSHVYWYRQLPEEGLKFMVYLQKENIIDESGMPKERFSAEFPKEGPSILRIQQVVRGDSAAYFCASSPLPPTGMNTEAFFGQGTRLTVV.